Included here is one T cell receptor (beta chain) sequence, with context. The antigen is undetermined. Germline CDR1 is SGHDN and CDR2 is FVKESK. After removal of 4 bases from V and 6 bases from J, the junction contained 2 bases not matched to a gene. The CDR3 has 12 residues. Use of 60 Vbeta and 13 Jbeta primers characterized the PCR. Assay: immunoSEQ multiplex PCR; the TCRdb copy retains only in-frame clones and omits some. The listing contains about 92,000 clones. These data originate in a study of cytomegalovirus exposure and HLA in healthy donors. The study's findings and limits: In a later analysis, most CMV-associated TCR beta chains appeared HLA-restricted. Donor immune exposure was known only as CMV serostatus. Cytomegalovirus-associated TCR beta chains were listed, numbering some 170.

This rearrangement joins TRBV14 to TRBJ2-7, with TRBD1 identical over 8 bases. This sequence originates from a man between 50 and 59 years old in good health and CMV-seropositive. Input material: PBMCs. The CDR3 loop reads CASSPTGAEQYF. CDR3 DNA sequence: TGTGCCAGCAGCCCGACAGGGGCCGAGCAGTACTTC. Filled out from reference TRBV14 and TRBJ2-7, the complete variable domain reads EAGVTQFPSHSVIEKGQTVTLRCDPISGHDNLYWYRRVMGKEIKFLLHFVKESKQDESGMPNNRFLAERTGGTYSTLKVQPAELEDSGVYFCASSPTGAEQYFGPGTRLTVT.